The 19 T cell receptor beta chains reported below all come from one sample, sequenced in a study of Graves' ophthalmopathy and Graves' hyperthyroidism. Scientists amplified the TCR beta CDR3 regions from RNA transcripts. The authors performed first-round RT-PCR with HTBI primers and then a second-round multiplex PCR. TCRdb ran MiXCR on the multiplex PCR reads and lists one entry per CDR3 protein. The repertoire has approximately 380,000 distinct CDR3 sequences, under 25% of them found once; the top ten carry 2.5% to 3%. The sequencing sample was made of peripheral blood. The receptors were gathered from a woman under 30 with stable Graves' hyperthyroidism.

This clonotype was picked up many times. The chain is built from TRBV29-1 and TRBJ1-2, with 7 bases that match TRBD1. This CDR3 has 13 residues. With V trimmed by 6 bases and J by 2 bases, 6 bases remained unmatched. Germline V gives CDR1 SQVTM, CDR2 ANQGSEA. DNA for the CDR3: TGCAGCGTACCGGACAGGATCAACTATGGCTACACCTTC. This translates into CSVPDRINYGYTF.

This clonotype was recorded at least ten times. The chain couples TRBV10-3 to TRBJ2-5, with 11 bases aligning to TRBD2. J was trimmed by 5 bases and V by 0 bases; bases with no gene match: 2. Germline V CDR1 and CDR2: ENHRY, SYGVKD. The CDR3 totals 15 residues. CDR3 loop: CAISESGLAVETQYF. The CDR3 DNA is TGTGCCATCAGTGAGTCGGGACTAGCGGTTGAGACCCAGTACTTC.

This clonotype has a count of ten or more. The chain joins TRBV20-1 to TRBJ2-7, with 11 bases aligning to TRBD2. The germline gives CDR1 DFQATT, CDR2 SNEGSKA (reference sequence). The CDR3 loop spans 16 amino acids. V lost 8 bases and J lost 3; bases outside the gene matches: 15. CDR3 protein: CSQNGLAGGGLYEQYF. DNA of the CDR3: TGCAGTCAAAACGGGCTAGCGGGAGGAGGTCTCTACGAGCAGTACTTC.

The table lists this clonotype with many counts. The chain combines TRBV15 with TRBJ1-1; 7 nucleotides align to TRBD1. CDR3 length: 16 residues. The V and J ends lost 1 base and 0 bases, in that order; junction bases with no gene match: 5. The germline CDR1 and CDR2 sequences are LNHNV and YYDKDF (reference sequence). Here the CDR3 DNA reads TGTGCCACCAGCAGAGTCCGGGGACAGTTGAACACTGAAGCTTTCTTT. Translating it yields CATSRVRGQLNTEAFF.

In its sample, this clonotype was seen many times. The V call is TRBV6-5, the J call TRBJ2-7; no reliable D call. The CDR3 length is 13 residues. V gave up 2 bases and J gave up 5 bases, with 10 bases separating them. The germline V gene has CDR1 MNHEY and CDR2 SVGAGI. The DNA for the CDR3 is TGTGCCAGCAGTTACGTCACCACCGACGAGCAGTACTTC. Protein: CASSYVTTDEQYF.

The chain carries TRBV6-5 and TRBJ2-7; D is possibly TRBD2 (5 bases). Per the germline V gene, CDR1 is MNHEY and CDR2 is SVGAGI. Trimming cost V 4 bases and J 4 bases, with 11 bases left between them. The CDR3 runs 13 residues. CDR3 DNA: TGTGCCAGCAGTTCCAGAGCGGCGTACGAGCAGTACTTC. This gives the protein CASSSRAAYEQYF.

This clonotype has a count of ten or more. CDR3 nucleotides: TGTGCCAGCAGTCCACAGGTGGCCCAGTACTTC. Its protein is CASSPQVAQYF. The V gene is TRBV6-1, the J gene TRBJ2-5; D is perhaps TRBD1 (5 bases). The CDR3 length is 11 residues. The V gene lost 5 bases and the J gene lost 9 bases, with 10 bases spanning the gap. Germline CDR1 reads MNHNS; CDR2 reads SASEGT.

Notes on this clonotype: One end of the junction varies from germline; a read error may be responsible. This sequence joins TRBV30 and TRBJ2-7, with TRBD2 matching 16 bases. In germline, CDR1 is GTSNPN, CDR2 SVGIG (reference sequence). The CDR3 extends over 15 amino acids. The CDR3 spells CAWRTSGTSGRAPHF. DNA of the CDR3: TGTGCCTGGAGGACCTCCGGGACTAGCGGGAGGGCCCCCCACTTC.

The genes are TRBV27 and TRBJ2-7; TRBD2 agrees at 8 bases. Germline values: CDR1 MNHEY, CDR2 SMNVEV (reference sequence). The CDR3 contains 15 residues. Trimming cost V 3 bases and J 2 bases; bases outside gene matches: 6. CDR3 nucleotides: TGTGCCAGCAGTTTTGATAGCGGGATCCCCTACGAGCAGTACTTC. Its translation: CASSFDSGIPYEQYF.

The chain links TRBV7-2 to TRBJ2-7, with 7 bases fitting TRBD1. CDR1 and CDR2 from the germline V gene are SGHTA and FQGNSA. The CDR3 has 14 residues. J gave up 4 bases and V 5 bases, and 8 bases lay outside the gene matches. CDR3: CASSPTGTVYEQYF. The CDR3 DNA is TGTGCCAGCAGCCCGACCGGGACAGTATACGAGCAGTACTTC.

V gene TRBV30 combines with J gene TRBJ2-2, with D unresolved. CDR1 and CDR2 from the germline V gene are GTSNPN and SVGIG (reference sequence). The CDR3 length is 14 residues. V was cut by 0 bases and J by 5 bases, with 10 bases left in between. CDR3 sequence: CAWSVMGITGELFF. For the CDR3, the DNA is TGTGCCTGGAGTGTAATGGGGATAACCGGGGAGCTGTTTTTT. The full variable domain, its missing parts supplied by reference TRBV30 and TRBJ2-2, is SQTIHQWPATLVQPVGSPLSLECTVEGTSNPNLYWYRQAAGRGLQLLFYSVGIGQISSEVPQNLSASRPQDRQFILSSKKLLLSDSGFYLCAWSVMGITGELFFGEGSRLTVL.

This clonotype was seen ten or more times. The chain couples TRBV6-5 to TRBJ1-2, with 7 bases fitting TRBD1. CDR1 is MNHEY and CDR2 is SVGAGI in the germline V gene. Trimming at V came to 2 bases and at J to 3 bases, leaving 9 bases not matched to a gene. The CDR3 is 16 amino acids. The CDR3 reads CASSYGMDRWHYGYTF. CDR3 nucleotides: TGTGCCAGCAGTTACGGGATGGACAGGTGGCACTATGGCTACACCTTC.

This clonotype was counted ten times or more. The chain links TRBV7-2 to TRBJ1-5, with unresolved D. Trimming took off 4 bases at V and 5 bases at J, with 12 bases between the two ends. Germline V gene lookup returns CDR1 SGHTA and CDR2 FQGNSA. This CDR3 is 14 amino acids long. The CDR3 spells CASSWYDRYQPQHF. The CDR3 DNA is TGTGCCAGCAGCTGGTATGACCGATATCAGCCCCAGCATTTT.

V gene TRBV6-5 combines with J gene TRBJ1-1; no firm D call. The CDR3 has 13 residues. Germline assignment: CDR1 MNHEY and CDR2 SVGAGI. V dropped 8 bases and J dropped 5 bases, with 15 bases sitting between them. The CDR3: CASRITRVTEAFF. The CDR3 DNA reads TGTGCCAGCCGTATTACAAGGGTAACTGAAGCTTTCTTT.

Turning to this clonotype: A much bigger clone sits one base away, suggesting this may be a read error. Given the absence of the conserved phenylalanine or tryptophan at the CDR3 end, a read error is likely. The DNA is omitted, as the CDR3 cannot be located on it reliably, and the CDR3 follows TCRdb's listing. The rearrangement links TRBV2 to TRBJ2-7. Germline values: CDR1 SNHLY, CDR2 FYNNEI. The length of the CDR3 is 13 amino acids, counting both ends. The CDR3 loop reads CVSSTIGLTAQYS.

The sample holds many counts of this clonotype. The chain combines TRBV5-1 with TRBJ1-2; no firm D call. The V and J ends lost 4 bases and 4 bases respectively, with 14 bases between them. Germline loops: CDR1 SGHRS, CDR2 YFSETQ. This CDR3 has 14 amino acids. CDR3 sequence (DNA): TGCGCCAGCAGCCCCAGTAGACGGACCTATGGCTACACCTTC. It encodes CASSPSRRTYGYTF. The variable domain in full, with the rest retrieved from reference TRBV5-1 and TRBJ1-2, is KAGVTQTPRYLIKTRGQQVTLSCSPISGHRSVSWYQQTPGQGLQFLFEYFSETQRNKGNFPGRFSGRQFSNSRSEMNVSTLELGDSALYLCASSPSRRTYGYTFGSGTRLTVV.

This clonotype was picked up many times. The chain couples TRBV7-2 to TRBJ2-5, with D possibly matching TRBD1 (5 bases). V dropped 1 base and J dropped 5 bases, with 11 bases sitting between them. Germline V lookup: CDR1 SGHTA, CDR2 FQGNSA. This CDR3 has 14 amino acids. The CDR3 DNA reads as TGTGCCAGCAGCTTAGACGGCAGGGTGGAGACCCAGTACTTC. Its protein product is CASSLDGRVETQYF.

This clonotype occurred many times. CDR3 region: CASRGTAYTEAFF. The CDR3 DNA is TGTGCCAGCAGAGGAACAGCCTACACTGAAGCTTTCTTT. The gene calls are TRBV2 and TRBJ1-1, with unresolved D. This CDR3 contains 13 residues. V lost 6 bases and J 3 bases, leaving 11 bases between the germline ends. The germline V gene has CDR1 SNHLY and CDR2 FYNNEI.

This clonotype has only a few counts. The rearrangement uses TRBV5-6 and TRBJ1-1; 8 nucleotides match TRBD1. The junction had 2 bases not matched to a gene; V was cut back by 4 bases and J by 6 bases. This CDR3 is 12 amino acids long. Germline lookup yields CDR1 SGHDT and CDR2 YYEEEE. The CDR3 loop is CASSQGQAEAFF. The DNA for the CDR3 is TGTGCCAGCAGCCAGGGACAGGCTGAAGCTTTCTTT.